This T cell receptor beta chain was identified during a study of T cell responses to AZD1222 COVID-19 vaccine. Some clones are missing from TCRdb's copy, which holds only in-frame ones; the method was immunoSEQ multiplex PCR. The sample carries fewer than 300,000 clones, over 85% recorded once. Findings and caveats of the study: Distributed over spike, vaccine-associated CD4 TCRs predominated at 160-218 and 743-854.

Of note for this clone: No antigen is known for it.

The CDR3 runs to 15 residues. J lost 5 bases, V lost 4 bases, and 8 bases had no gene match. Germline V CDR1 and CDR2: MDHEN, SYDVKM. V and J are TRBV28 and TRBJ2-3, with 8 bases that match TRBD2. The source was peripheral blood, collected on day 0 of AZD1222 vaccination. The receptor's source is an adult in good health. The CDR3 loop reads CASSSPAGAEDTQYF. The CDR3 bases are TGTGCCAGCAGTTCGCCAGCGGGAGCAGAAGATACGCAGTATTTT.